Listed below are T cell receptor beta chains from one sample, sequenced in a study of T cell repertoires in cytomegalovirus infection. TCRdb analysed the reads with MiXCR anew, one entry per CDR3 protein. The sample lists under 250,000 distinct CDR3 sequences; approximately 13% were seen once. Source material: PBMCs. All receptors come from a human donor in good health (CMV status not recorded). Some clones in this sample may be carry-over from other donors' samples. The CDR3 runs from the conserved cysteine through the conserved F or W. D genes are given only for firm matches. Clone size is stated in some rows and not others, as once, few, many or a class when expanded.

size	D	V	J	DNA	CDR3
many	NA	TRBV28	TRBJ1-1	TGTGCCAGCAGTCGGTCCGGCGACACTGAAGCTTTCTTT	CASSRSGDTEAFF
many	NA	TRBV28	TRBJ1-5	TGTGCCAGCAGTCCTGCGAGGGGGTTTAGCAATCAGCCCCAGCATTTT	CASSPARGFSNQPQHF
many	NA	TRBV6-1	TRBJ2-2	TGTGCCAGCAGATGGGGCGCACGGGGCACCGGGGAGCTGTTTTTT	CASRWGARGTGELFF
few	NA	TRBV5-1	TRBJ2-2	TGCGCCAGCAGCTTGGATCTGGCCGGGGAGCTGTTTTTT	CASSLDLAGELFF
NA	NA	TRBV28	TRBJ1-1	TGTGCCAGCAGTTTGCCCGTCCGGGGGCGAACTGAAGCTTTCTTT	CASSLPVRGRTEAFF
NA	TRBD1	TRBV29-1	TRBJ1-1	TGCAGCGTTGGCCAAGACAGGGCCAACACTGAAGCTTTCTTT	CSVGQDRANTEAFF
many	TRBD2	TRBV28	TRBJ2-1	TGTGCCAGCAGTTTAGCGGGAGAGAGAAATGAGCAGTTCTTC	CASSLAGERNEQFF
NA	TRBD2	TRBV7-2	TRBJ2-3	TGTGCCAGCAGCCCGGGACTAGCATCCCATACGCAGTATTTT	CASSPGLASHTQYF
NA	TRBD2	TRBV2	TRBJ2-1	TGTGCCAGCAGTGAAGCAAGCGGGAACGGGGGTGAGCAGTTCTTC	CASSEASGNGGEQFF
few	NA	TRBV20-1	TRBJ1-4	TGCAGTGCTCCCCAAGGGGCGGGGGAAAAACTGTTTTTT	CSAPQGAGEKLFF
many	NA	TRBV10-3	TRBJ2-7	TGTGCCATCAGTATCGTCGGGGGTTTCTACGAGCAGTACTTC	CAISIVGGFYEQYF
many	NA	TRBV7-2	TRBJ2-3	TGTGCCAGCAGCCGCGAGCCCCGGGATACGCAGTATTTT	CASSREPRDTQYF
many	TRBD2	TRBV20-1	TRBJ2-3	TGCAGTGCTAGAGAGCCGGGACTAGCGGTAGATACGCAGTATTTT	CSAREPGLAVDTQYF
many	TRBD2	TRBV7-2	TRBJ2-5	TGTGCCAGCAGCTCGACTGGACTAGCGGGCAGAGAGACCCAGTACTTC	CASSSTGLAGRETQYF
few	NA	TRBV19	TRBJ1-5	TGTGCCAGTAGCGGGCCCGGGGGGAGCAATCAGCCCCAGCATTTT	CASSGPGGSNQPQHF
many	TRBD2	TRBV12-3/TRBV12-4	TRBJ2-1	TGTGCCAGCAGGAGACTAGCGGGGATCGATGAGCAGTTCTTC	CASRRLAGIDEQFF
many	NA	TRBV12-5	TRBJ1-1	TGTGCTAGTGGGCTCAGGAGAGCAGCTTTCTTT	CASGLRRAAFF
few	NA	TRBV20-1	TRBJ1-3	TGCAGTGCTAGTCGGATCGCTGGAAACACCATATATTTT	CSASRIAGNTIYF